Listed here is a single TCR beta chain. The antigen is undetermined. Other DNA sequences in the sample encode the same CDR3. Running of the assay took place at deep level. This table comes from immunoSEQ multiplex PCR, and its TCRdb copy is limited to in-frame clones, with some not included. The sample holds about 820,000 clones; about 92% are singletons and the top ten take approximately 25%. The sample comes from a study of shared clonotypes between healthy human individuals. Germline assignment: CDR1 SEHNR and CDR2 FQNEAQ (reference sequence). The length of the CDR3 is 12 residues. Trimming took off 5 bases at V and 3 bases at J, with 6 bases between the two ends. Study conclusions and caveats: Rarefaction exposed incomplete sorted-subset sequencing despite large depth.

As defined, naive CD8 cells were CD45RO-negative and positively selected for CCR7, with terminally differentiated effector memory CD45RA+ cells excluded. The chain has TRBV7-9 and TRBJ2-3; D not certain. The clonotype was recovered from a man aged 30 to 45 in good health. The source material was naive CD8+ T cells sorted from blood. The CDR3 nucleotides read TGTGCCAGCAGCCATGGGACAGATACGCAGTATTTT. It yields the protein CASSHGTDTQYF.